The rows below give T cell receptor beta chains drawn from one sample of a study of OX40 agonist ivuxolimab in advanced cancers. Data came from immunoSEQ multiplex PCR; TCRdb stores just in-frame clones and leaves some out. The sample carries some 120,000 clones, approximately 90% recorded once. The material was CD4+ or CD8+ T cells sorted from blood, obtained in a trial of the OX40 agonist ivuxolimab. The receptors were sampled from an adult with an advanced solid tumor such as melanoma, head and neck, liver or kidney cancer. The CDR3 runs from the conserved cysteine through the conserved F or W. Each record gives: D gene, clone size, V gene, J gene, CDR3 DNA, CDR3 protein. The D gene is left open where the match is weak. Clone size appears in some rows only: once, few, many, or a class for an expanded clone.

.	.	TRBV7-2	TRBJ1-2	TGTGCCAGCAGCTTAGTGGGGGGCTTCAATGGCTACACCTTC	CASSLVGGFNGYTF
TRBD1	.	TRBV5-1	TRBJ1-2	TGCGCCAGCAGCTTTACAGGGGGCGGCTATGGCTACACCTTC	CASSFTGGGYGYTF
TRBD2	.	TRBV5-4	TRBJ2-7	TGTGCCAGCAGCTCGGGACTAGTGGACGAGCAGTACTTC	CASSSGLVDEQYF
.	.	TRBV5-1	TRBJ1-1	TGCGCCAGCAGCTTGCCGGGAGTGAACACTGAAGCTTTCTTT	CASSLPGVNTEAFF
.	.	TRBV5-1	TRBJ2-2	TGCGCCAGCAGCTTGGACAGGTTTACCGGGGAGCTGTTTTTT	CASSLDRFTGELFF
.	.	TRBV15	TRBJ2-1	TGTGCCACCAGCAGAGATCGGGGTTCGGCCAATGAGCAGTTCTTC	CATSRDRGSANEQFF
.	few	TRBV6-1	TRBJ1-5	TGTGCCAGCAGTGAAGCCCTACTGCAGCCCCAGCATTTT	CASSEALLQPQHF
.	once	TRBV29-1	TRBJ1-1	TGCAGCGTTCGTTATTCGAACACTGAAGCTTTCTTT	CSVRYSNTEAFF
.	.	TRBV5-1	TRBJ1-1	TGCGCCAGCGGGTCCTCACAGGGTACTGAAGCTTTCTTT	CASGSSQGTEAFF
TRBD2	.	TRBV7-2	TRBJ2-1	TGTGCCAGCAGCCCCCCGGGACTAGCGACCTACAATGAGCAGTTCTTC	CASSPPGLATYNEQFF
TRBD1	.	TRBV9	TRBJ2-1	TGTGCCAGCAGCGCCTTCAGGGACAGCTCTTACAATGAGCAGTTCTTC	CASSAFRDSSYNEQFF
.	.	TRBV6-5	TRBJ1-2	TGTGCCAGCAGTCCCGGCGCAGGGCCCTATGGCTACACCTTC	CASSPGAGPYGYTF
TRBD2	.	TRBV7-2	TRBJ2-1	TGTGCCAGCAGCTCCACTAGCGGGAGGGCCCTAGGTTCGTATAATGAGCAGTTCTTC	CASSSTSGRALGSYNEQFF
.	.	TRBV14	TRBJ2-3	TGTGCCAGCAGCCGCCTGGATAAGCGGGTCTCCACAGATACGCAGTATTTT	CASSRLDKRVSTDTQYF
.	.	TRBV11-3	TRBJ2-3	TGTGCCAGCTGCGTGGGGGACCGGTCCAATACGCAGTATTTT	CASCVGDRSNTQYF
.	.	TRBV18	TRBJ2-7	TGTGCCAGCTCAGAGGGACCCCGTGAGCAGTACTTC	CASSEGPREQYF
.	.	TRBV7-8	TRBJ1-5	TGTGCCAGCAGCTTAGGAAACGGGGGCAATCAGCCCCAGCATTTT	CASSLGNGGNQPQHF
.	.	TRBV15	TRBJ2-3	TGTGCCACCAGCAGAGATTTAACGAGTGGGGCCCCAGATACGCAGTATTTT	CATSRDLTSGAPDTQYF
TRBD1	.	TRBV28	TRBJ1-5	TGTGCCAGCAGTTCGGACAGGGGGCGTCGGAGCAATCAGCCCCAGCATTTT	CASSSDRGRRSNQPQHF
.	.	TRBV28	TRBJ1-5	TGTGCCAGCAGTTTATACGTCGGGCAGCACTATAGCAATCAGCCCCAGCATTTT	CASSLYVGQHYSNQPQHF
TRBD1	.	TRBV7-3	TRBJ1-4	TGTGCCAGCAGCTTAGGACAGGGGACTAATGAAAAACTGTTTTTT	CASSLGQGTNEKLFF
.	.	TRBV6-6	TRBJ1-4	TGTGCCAGCAGTCGTGGGGTAGCTAATGAAAAACTGTTTTTT	CASSRGVANEKLFF
TRBD2	.	TRBV7-2	TRBJ2-2	TGTGCCAGCAGCTTAGCGCGCGGACTAGCGGGAGGTCGGGCCGGGGAGCTGTTTTTT	CASSLARGLAGGRAGELFF
.	.	TRBV6-1	TRBJ2-1	TGTGCCAGCAGTGAAAACGGGGATGAGCAGTTCTTC	CASSENGDEQFF
.	.	TRBV6-5	TRBJ1-1	TGTGCCAGCAGCCAAGACTACACTGAAGCTTTCTTT	CASSQDYTEAFF
.	.	TRBV28	TRBJ2-3	TGTGCCAGCAGTCGGGTCCAGAGATCAGATACGCAGTATTTT	CASSRVQRSDTQYF
.	.	TRBV28	TRBJ1-4	TGTGCCAGCAACATAGATGAAAAACTGTTTTTT	CASNIDEKLFF
.	.	TRBV28	TRBJ2-3	TGTGCCAGCAGTTTACGTAGCGGTCTGGGTACGCAGTATTTT	CASSLRSGLGTQYF
.	.	TRBV30	TRBJ2-3	TGTGCCTGGAGTGTCAGAAGCACAGATACGCAGTATTTT	CAWSVRSTDTQYF
.	.	TRBV5-8	TRBJ1-1	TGTGCCAGCAGCTTTGGTGTGGGCACTGAAGCTTTCTTT	CASSFGVGTEAFF
TRBD1	.	TRBV19	TRBJ1-3	TGTGCCAGTATCAACTGGGGACAGGGGATCTCTGGAAACACCATATATTTT	CASINWGQGISGNTIYF
.	.	TRBV5-1	TRBJ2-1	TGCGCCAGCAGCTCGGGACTCAAAAAATCGGAGCAGTTCTTC	CASSSGLKKSEQFF
.	.	TRBV4-1	TRBJ1-2	TGCGCCAGCAGAGGAACGGAGGGGGGGAACTATGGCTACACCTTC	CASRGTEGGNYGYTF
.	.	TRBV5-1	TRBJ1-1	TGCGCCAGCAGCTTGGGACACCTGAAGAACACTGAAGCTTTCTTT	CASSLGHLKNTEAFF
.	.	TRBV19	TRBJ2-1	TGTGCCAGTAGCTTCACACCGGGCGGGGCTGGCTACAATGAGCAGTTCTTC	CASSFTPGGAGYNEQFF
.	.	TRBV6-5	TRBJ1-1	TGTGCCAGCAGTTCCAGGGGAGCTGCGAACACTGAAGCTTTCTTT	CASSSRGAANTEAFF
TRBD2	few	TRBV7-2	TRBJ2-7	TGTGCCAGCAGCTTAGTTAGCGGGAGAAGGTCCTACGAGCAGTACTTC	CASSLVSGRRSYEQYF
TRBD2	.	TRBV5-4	TRBJ2-1	TGTGCCAGCAGCTCCGGACTAGCGGGAGCCGGTGAGCAGTTCTTC	CASSSGLAGAGEQFF
.	.	TRBV9	TRBJ1-4	TGTGCCAGCAGCGTAGGGTATGGAGCTGAAAAACTGTTTTTT	CASSVGYGAEKLFF
TRBD1	few	TRBV12-5	TRBJ1-5	TGTGCTAGTGCCCTAGGGACAGGGCCGAATCAGCCCCAGCATTTT	CASALGTGPNQPQHF
TRBD1	.	TRBV2	TRBJ1-5	TGTGCCAGCAGTGAAGCCCTGGGACAGATAGGGGTCTCATATGCACATCAGCCCCAGCATTTT	CASSEALGQIGVSYAHQPQHF